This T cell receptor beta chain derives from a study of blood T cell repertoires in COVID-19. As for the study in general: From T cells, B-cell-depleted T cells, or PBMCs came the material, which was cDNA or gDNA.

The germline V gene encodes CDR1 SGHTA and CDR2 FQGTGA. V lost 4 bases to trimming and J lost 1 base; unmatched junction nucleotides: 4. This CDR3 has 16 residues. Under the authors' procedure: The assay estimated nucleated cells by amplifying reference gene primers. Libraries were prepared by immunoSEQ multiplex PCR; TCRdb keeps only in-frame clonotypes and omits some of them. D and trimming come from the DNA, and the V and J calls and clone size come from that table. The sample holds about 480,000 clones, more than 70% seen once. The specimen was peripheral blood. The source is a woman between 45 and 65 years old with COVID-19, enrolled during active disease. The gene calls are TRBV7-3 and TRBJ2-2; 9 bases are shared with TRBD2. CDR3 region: CASSSLAGLNTGELFF. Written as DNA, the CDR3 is TGTGCCAGCAGCTCGCTAGCGGGGCTGAACACCGGGGAGCTGTTTTTT.